This T cell receptor (beta chain) is drawn from a study of OX40 agonist ivuxolimab in advanced cancers. Study-wide results and caveats: In general, CD8+ T cells held more expanded clones than CD4+ did, on average.

Per germline, CDR1 MNHNY and CDR2 SVGAGI (reference sequence). The CDR3 runs to 16 residues. The J segment lost 1 base and the V segment lost 0 bases, leaving 3 bases of the junction unmatched. Notes on this clone: As yet, its antigen is unknown.

Assay used: immunoSEQ multiplex PCR; TCRdb lists only in-frame clones, some missing. The table includes tens of thousands of clones, over 70% detected once. The TCR comes from an adult with an advanced solid tumor such as melanoma, head and neck, liver or kidney cancer. The sequences come from CD4+ or CD8+ T cells sorted from blood, collected in a trial of the OX40 agonist ivuxolimab. The chain links TRBV6-6 to TRBJ1-1; 9 nucleotides align to TRBD1. The CDR3 sequence is CASSYSYRGRNTEAFF. In DNA, the CDR3 is TGTGCCAGCAGTTACTCGTACAGGGGGCGGAACACTGAAGCTTTCTTT.